This TCR beta chain emerged from a study of OX40 agonist ivuxolimab in advanced cancers. Across the study: Patients' therapy was ivuxolimab, an antibody that acts as an agonist of OX40 (CD134). Enrolled patients in dose escalation had cancers that were hepatocellular carcinoma, melanoma, renal cell or head and neck cancer. Study outcomes and limitations: Doses of 0.1 to 3.0 mg/kg were accompanied by clonal expansion of CD4+ and CD8+ blood T cells by week 6.

Details on this clone: Its antigen is not identified.

Autoimmune disease history or systemic immunosuppression meant exclusion. Produced via immunoSEQ multiplex PCR; TCRdb's table is partial and in-frame only. The table includes tens of thousands of clones, approximately 90% detected once. The clonotype was recovered from an adult with an advanced solid tumor such as melanoma, head and neck, liver or kidney cancer. The sequences come from CD4+ or CD8+ T cells sorted from blood, collected in a trial of the OX40 agonist ivuxolimab.

In DNA form, the CDR3 reads TGTGCCAGTAGTATGGCGGGACTAGCGGGAGGGATCTCCTACAATGAGCAGTTCTTC. This gives the protein CASSMAGLAGGISYNEQFF. The chain combines TRBV19 with TRBJ2-1; the match to TRBD2 covers 16 bases. This CDR3 contains 19 residues. The J segment lost 0 bases and the V segment lost 3 bases, leaving 5 bases of the junction unmatched. CDR1 and CDR2 (germline): LNHDA, SQIVND (reference sequence).